Sequencing of this T cell receptor (beta chain) was carried out in a study of shared clonotypes between healthy human individuals. Study in general: Donors, aged 18 to 49, were a couple of women and a few men. Each donor contributed plates that comprised three CD4 naive, three CD4 memory, two CD8 naive and one CD8 memory.

Data came from immunoSEQ multiplex PCR; TCRdb stores just in-frame clones and leaves some out. Of 2,100,000 or so clones in the sample, approximately 95% were seen once. Study-level results: Some clonotypes were shared by all four sorted-subset donors, while others were not shared. The non-shared ones had lower generation probabilities than the shared ones.

As regards this clone: What it binds is unknown.

Germline CDR1 is ENHRY and CDR2 is SYGVKD. The CDR3 extends over 16 amino acids. V gave up 0 bases and J gave up 3 bases; unmatched junction bases: 7. This sequence was found in a man between 18 and 29 years old in good health. Sample: naive CD4+ T cells sorted from blood. Subset meaning: CD45RA+ positively selected. The chain is built from TRBV10-3 and TRBJ2-7, with TRBD2 matching 8 bases. DNA for the CDR3: TGTGCCATCAGTGAGTCGCGGTCGGGGGGGAGCTACGAGCAGTACTTC. Translation gives CAISESRSGGSYEQYF.